One sample yielded the 28 T cell receptor beta chains listed below, sequenced in a study of control samples from healthy donors and cancer patients. Assay used: immunoSEQ multiplex PCR; TCRdb lists only in-frame clones, some missing. The profile covers 95,000 to 150,000 clones, with roughly 90% appearing a single time and almost 40% taken by the ten largest. The material sequenced was blood. The receptors come from a man aged 50-60 years in good health.

The CDR3 loop reads CASSRGQGGPLHF. The CDR3 DNA sequence: TGTGCCAGCAGCCGCGGACAGGGTGGACCCCTCCACTTT. The chain combines TRBV3-1 (or the pseudogene TRBV3-2) with TRBJ1-6; TRBD1 agrees at 8 bases. Germline CDR1 is LGHDT and CDR2 is YNNKEL (reference sequence). V shed 4 bases and J 12 bases; nucleotides not matched to a gene: 5. The CDR3 is 13 amino acids.

The rearrangement joins TRBV4-3 to TRBJ2-3; 10 positions agree with TRBD2. This CDR3 is 17 amino acids long. V lost 4 bases to trimming and J lost 4 bases; unmatched junction nucleotides: 11. Germline lookup yields CDR1 LGHNA and CDR2 YSLEER. DNA for the CDR3: TGCGCCAGCAGCCTAACCCAGCGGGGGGGAAACGCAGATACGCAGTATTTT. As protein: CASSLTQRGGNADTQYF.

V usage is TRBV5-1 and J usage is TRBJ1-2; 8 bases agree with TRBD1. The germline V gene has CDR1 SGHRS and CDR2 YFSETQ. Trimming at V came to 7 bases and at J to 4 bases, leaving 6 bases not matched to a gene. CDR3 length: 13 amino acids. In DNA, the CDR3 is TGCGCCAGCTTCCCCGACAGGGGCTATGGCTACACCTTC. This codes for CASFPDRGYGYTF.

A single count supports this clone. This chain joins TRBV25-1 and TRBJ1-2; a possible D gene is TRBD1 (6 bases). The CDR3 is 13 amino acids. CDR1 is MGHDK, CDR2 SYGVNS, per germline. V lost 2 bases, J lost 6 bases, and 10 bases lay in between. This chain's CDR3 is CASSERSGDGYTF. The CDR3 nucleotides are TGTGCCAGCAGTGAAAGGTCAGGGGATGGCTACACCTTC.

The chain uses TRBV29-1 and TRBJ1-2; 12 bases map to TRBD1. The CDR3 contains 17 residues. Germline V gives CDR1 SQVTM, CDR2 ANQGSEA. J lost 8 bases, V lost 1 base, and 14 bases had no gene match. DNA for the CDR3: TGCAGCGTTGAAGTTACCCCCGGGACAGGGGGCGCAGGAGGCTACACCTTC. Translated: CSVEVTPGTGGAGGYTF.

J is TRBJ1-5 and V is TRBV6-2 or TRBV6-3; D is perhaps TRBD1 (6 bases). Germline V gene lookup returns CDR1 MNHEY and CDR2 SVGEGT. The germline V and J ends were trimmed by 1 base and 7 bases, with 14 bases remaining between them. The CDR3 is 15 amino acids. CDR3 residues: CASSYFRGGIQPQHF. The CDR3 region has the DNA TGTGCCAGCAGTTACTTTCGGGGGGGCATCCAGCCCCAGCATTTT.

This clone has only one observation. The rearrangement uses TRBV2 and TRBJ2-3; 8 positions match TRBD1. J was trimmed by 1 base and V by 6 bases; bases with no gene match: 3. This CDR3 contains 14 residues. CDR1 and CDR2 from the germline V gene are SNHLY and FYNNEI. In nucleotides, the CDR3 is TGTGCCAGCAGACAGGGGGGAGGCACAGATACGCAGTATTTT. As protein: CASRQGGGTDTQYF.

CDR3 in amino acids: CASSSRWGNNEQFF. CDR3 nucleotide sequence: TGTGCCAGCAGCTCCCGGTGGGGTAACAATGAGCAGTTCTTC. This chain uses TRBV7-2 with TRBJ2-1; unclear D gene. The germline gives CDR1 SGHTA, CDR2 FQGNSA. This CDR3 has 14 residues. Deletions cut 4 bases from V and 5 bases from J, with 12 bases between.

Only one count was recorded for this clone. The chain joins TRBV29-1 to TRBJ2-2, with 7 positions matching TRBD1. V lost 2 bases and J lost 2; bases outside the gene matches: 5. This CDR3 is 15 amino acids long. Germline values: CDR1 SQVTM, CDR2 ANQGSEA. The CDR3 nucleotides are TGCAGCGTTGAATCCGGGGACAGCAACACCGGGGAGCTGTTTTTT. Translated: CSVESGDSNTGELFF.

This clone was detected only once. V usage is TRBV25-1 and J usage is TRBJ1-2; unclear D gene. The length of the CDR3 is 12 residues. V was trimmed by 4 bases and J by 4 bases, leaving 7 bases between them. Per the germline V gene, CDR1 is MGHDK and CDR2 is SYGVNS. The CDR3 is CASSATSYGYTF. The CDR3 DNA sequence: TGTGCCAGCAGTGCCACTTCCTATGGCTACACCTTC.

The rearrangement uses TRBV7-2 and TRBJ1-3; a possible D gene is TRBD1 (6 bases). CDR3 length equals 19 residues. With 4 bases removed from V and 0 bases from J, the gap between germline ends came to 22 bases. Looked up from germline, CDR1 is SGHTA and CDR2 is FQGNSA. CDR3 coding DNA: TGTGCCAGCAGCTCCCAACCCCCACGGGACACCAGCTCTGGAAACACCATATATTTT. Residues: CASSSQPPRDTSSGNTIYF.

The rearrangement uses TRBV2 and TRBJ2-5; the match to TRBD1 covers 8 bases. The germline V gene encodes CDR1 SNHLY and CDR2 FYNNEI. The V and J ends lost 4 bases and 5 bases, in that order; junction bases with no gene match: 9. CDR3 size: 15 residues. CDR3 coding DNA: TGTGCCAGCAGTGCGGTCAGGGGGCAAGGGGAGACCCAGTACTTC. It codes for CASSAVRGQGETQYF.

The table lists this clone with a count of one. The chain uses TRBV6-1 and TRBJ2-3; D gene ambiguous. From germline, CDR1 is MNHNS and CDR2 SASEGT. V was clipped by 2 bases and J by 0 bases, with 12 bases between them. The CDR3 runs 16 residues. CDR3 protein: CASSERSAPSTDTQYF. CDR3 DNA sequence: TGTGCCAGCAGTGAAAGGTCAGCCCCTAGCACAGATACGCAGTATTTT.

This chain joins TRBV3-1 (or the pseudogene TRBV3-2) and TRBJ1-5; D is unclear. Germline-derived CDR1 and CDR2 are LGHDT and YNNKEL (reference sequence). The CDR3 runs to 15 residues. Trimming removed 0 bases from V and 1 base from J, with 7 bases in between. The CDR3 DNA follows: TGTGCCAGCAGCCAAGAAACTGAAAGCAATCAGCCCCAGCATTTT. Protein sequence: CASSQETESNQPQHF.

The J gene is TRBJ2-2, the V gene TRBV14; weak D call: TRBD2 (5 bases). CDR1 and CDR2 from the germline V gene are SGHDN and FVKESK. The CDR3 spans 14 residues. The ends were cut back, 1 base at V and 6 bases at J, with 9 bases in the middle. Here the CDR3 DNA reads TGTGCCAGCAGCCAAGGATGGGGAGCCGGGGAGCTGTTTTTT. This encodes CASSQGWGAGELFF. The whole variable domain, remainder taken from reference TRBV14 and TRBJ2-2, is EAGVTQFPSHSVIEKGQTVTLRCDPISGHDNLYWYRRVMGKEIKFLLHFVKESKQDESGMPNNRFLAERTGGTYSTLKVQPAELEDSGVYFCASSQGWGAGELFFGEGSRLTVL.

This clone appeared once. For the CDR3, the DNA is TGTGCCAGCAGCTCGACGCGGGCCTACGAGCAGTACTTC. This sequence encodes CASSSTRAYEQYF. The gene calls are TRBV7-9 and TRBJ2-7; TRBD2 is a possible D gene (5 bases). In germline, CDR1 is SEHNR, CDR2 FQNEAQ (reference sequence). V gave up 4 bases and J gave up 2 bases, with 9 bases separating them. The CDR3 extends over 13 amino acids.

This chain connects TRBV5-1 to TRBJ2-2, with D possibly being TRBD1 or TRBD2 (5 bases each). The CDR3 has 14 amino acids. Germline values: CDR1 SGHRS, CDR2 YFSETQ. With 1 base removed from V and 3 bases from J, the gap between germline ends came to 7 bases. The CDR3 spells CASSLQGDTGELFF. The CDR3 bases are TGCGCCAGCAGCTTGCAGGGAGACACCGGGGAGCTGTTTTTT.

The chain joins TRBV9 to TRBJ2-2; a possible D gene is TRBD2 (6 bases). V was shortened by 0 bases and J by 3 bases, with 12 bases between the two germline ends. This CDR3 spans 16 amino acids. Per the germline V gene, CDR1 is SGDLS and CDR2 is YYNGEE. In DNA form, the CDR3 reads TGTGCCAGCAGCGTAGGTGGCGGGGCTGACACCGGGGAGCTGTTTTTT. The encoded protein is CASSVGGGADTGELFF.

The chain uses TRBV7-7 and TRBJ1-4; TRBD1 might be the D (6 bases). CDR1 is SSHAT and CDR2 is FNYEAQ in the germline V gene (reference sequence). Between the trimmed V and J ends, which lost 4 bases and 8 bases, there was a span of 17 bases. The CDR3 has 15 residues. The CDR3 is CASSSLAGGQEKLFF. The CDR3 region has the DNA TGTGCCAGCAGCTCCCTGGCGGGGGGGCAGGAAAAACTGTTTTTT. Combining the CDR3 with reference TRBV7-7 and TRBJ1-4 gives the whole variable domain GAGVSQSPRYKVTKRGQDVTLRCDPISSHATLYWYQQALGQGPEFLTYFNYEAQPDKSGLPSDRFSAERPEGSISTLTIQRTEQRDSAMYRCASSSLAGGQEKLFFGSGTQLSVL.

CDR3 bases: TGCGCCAGCAGCCAAGTGGGGAATGGGAACATTCAGTACTTC. This gives the protein CASSQVGNGNIQYF. The J gene is TRBJ2-4, the V gene TRBV4-1; D is unclear. This CDR3 spans 14 amino acids. V was trimmed by 1 base and J by 7 bases, leaving 11 bases between them. Germline V gene lookup returns CDR1 MGHRA and CDR2 YSYEKL.

The chain uses TRBV19 and TRBJ2-3, with D uncertain. CDR3 length: 12 amino acids. Germline V gives CDR1 LNHDA, CDR2 SQIVND (reference sequence). The V end was cut by 5 bases, the J end by 6 bases, with 9 bases between. The CDR3 is CASSLHGDTQYF. CDR3 nucleotides: TGTGCCAGTAGTCTCCATGGGGATACGCAGTATTTT.

The V gene is TRBV12-3 or TRBV12-4, the J gene TRBJ1-5; D possibly corresponds to TRBD1 (6 bases). Trimming took 2 bases from V and 5 from J, leaving 7 bases between them. This CDR3 is built from 13 residues. The CDR3 loop is CASSLNRDQPQHF. DNA of the CDR3: TGTGCCAGCAGTTTAAACAGGGATCAGCCCCAGCATTTT.

This clone occurred once. The CDR3 DNA sequence: TGTGCCAGTAGTACCGGGGACGTCCACGAGCAGTACTTC. Its translation: CASSTGDVHEQYF. The V and J genes are TRBV19 and TRBJ2-7; either TRBD1 or TRBD2 may supply D (5 bases each). Trimming stripped 4 bases from V and 5 bases from J, with 12 bases between. The CDR3 is made up of 13 amino acids. The germline gives CDR1 LNHDA, CDR2 SQIVND (reference sequence).

The chain combines TRBV6-5 with TRBJ1-2; 10 bases are shared with TRBD1. This CDR3 region has 14 residues. From germline, CDR1 is MNHEY and CDR2 SVGAGI. V dropped 8 bases and J dropped 8; count of bases not matched to a gene: 11. In DNA form, the CDR3 reads TGTGCCAGCCTCAAGGGACAGGGGACGGAAGGCTACACCTTC. This codes for CASLKGQGTEGYTF.

CDR3 bases: TGTGCCAGCTCACCAAACTCGGGCGAAGGTAATTCACCCCTCCACTTT. Its protein is CASSPNSGEGNSPLHF. The chain carries TRBV18 and TRBJ1-6; unclear D gene. The CDR3 is 16 residues long. V was shortened by 2 bases and J by 6 bases, with 14 bases between the two germline ends. The germline gives CDR1 KGHSH, CDR2 LQKENI.

The chain combines TRBV9 with TRBJ1-1; the match to TRBD1 covers 10 bases. The V gene end was trimmed by 3 bases and the J gene end by 9 bases; junction bases not matched to a gene: 8. Germline CDR1 is SGDLS and CDR2 is YYNGEE. The length of the CDR3 is 14 residues. CDR3 coding DNA: TGTGCCAGCAGCGCCCTAGGGACAGGGGACCAAGCTTTCTTT. It yields the protein CASSALGTGDQAFF.

This clone was found a few times. V usage is TRBV3-1 (or the pseudogene TRBV3-2) and J usage is TRBJ1-5; D remains ambiguous. The ends were cut back, 1 base at V and 6 bases at J, with 7 bases in the middle. This CDR3 has 13 amino acids. Germline V gene lookup returns CDR1 LGHDT and CDR2 YNNKEL (reference sequence). CDR3 bases: TGTGCCAGCAGCCAAGGGAATGCTCAGCCCCAGCATTTT. This translates into CASSQGNAQPQHF.

The CDR3 nucleotides are TGTGCCAGCAGCTCGCCGGGACAGGGGGCGAAAACTGAAGCTTTCTTT. Protein product: CASSSPGQGAKTEAFF. The chain is built from TRBV5-6 and TRBJ1-1; 12 nucleotides match TRBD1. The CDR3 length is 16 residues. The germline V gene has CDR1 SGHDT and CDR2 YYEEEE. Unmatched junction bases numbered 8, after V lost 3 bases and J lost 5 bases.